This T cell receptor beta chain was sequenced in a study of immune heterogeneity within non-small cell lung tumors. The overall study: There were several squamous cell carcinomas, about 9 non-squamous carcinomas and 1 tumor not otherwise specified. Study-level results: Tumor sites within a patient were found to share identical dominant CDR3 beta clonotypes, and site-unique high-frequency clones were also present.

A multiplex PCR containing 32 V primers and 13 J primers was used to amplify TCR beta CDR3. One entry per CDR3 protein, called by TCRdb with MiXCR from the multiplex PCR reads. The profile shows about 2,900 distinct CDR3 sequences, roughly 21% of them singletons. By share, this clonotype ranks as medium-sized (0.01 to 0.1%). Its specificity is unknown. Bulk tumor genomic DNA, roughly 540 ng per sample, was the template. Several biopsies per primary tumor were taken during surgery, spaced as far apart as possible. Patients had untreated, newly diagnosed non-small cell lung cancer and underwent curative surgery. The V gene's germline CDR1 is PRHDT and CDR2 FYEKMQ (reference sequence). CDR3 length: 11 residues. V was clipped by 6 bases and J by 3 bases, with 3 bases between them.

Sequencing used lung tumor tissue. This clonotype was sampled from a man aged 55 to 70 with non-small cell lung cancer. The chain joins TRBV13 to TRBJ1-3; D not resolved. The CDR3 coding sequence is TGTGCCAGCAGTCTTGGAAACACCATATATTTT. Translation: CASSLGNTIYF.